One sample yielded the 2 T cell receptor beta chains listed below, sequenced in a study of identical twins. TCRdb processed the 5' RACE reads anew with MiXCR; each CDR3 protein has one entry. The sample carries around 1.7 million distinct CDR3 sequences, about 30% recorded once. What was sequenced was cord blood. The receptors here all came from a newborn girl in good health.

This clonotype appeared a few times. The chain uses TRBV20-1 and TRBJ2-5, with D possibly being TRBD2 (6 bases). V was clipped by 0 bases and J by 0 bases, with 20 bases between them. There are 18 residues in the CDR3. Germline CDR1 reads DFQATT; CDR2 reads SNEGSKA (reference sequence). CDR3 in amino acids: CSARDLSSQGLHQETQYF. For the CDR3, the DNA is TGCAGTGCTAGAGATTTGTCTAGCCAGGGACTCCACCAAGAGACCCAGTACTTC.

This clonotype was counted a few times. The gene calls are TRBV27 and TRBJ1-2; 7 bases are a match to TRBD1. The CDR3 is 14 amino acids. The V segment lost 5 bases and the J segment 2 bases; nucleotides outside the gene matches: 5. CDR1 and CDR2 from the germline V gene are MNHEY and SMNVEV (reference sequence). The CDR3 sequence: CASSKATGNYGYTF. CDR3 coding DNA: TGTGCCAGCAGTAAAGCGACAGGGAACTATGGCTACACCTTC.